Following are 30 T cell receptor beta chains from one sample sequenced in a study of T cells in Graves' hyperthyroidism and ophthalmopathy. Amplified regions were TCR beta CDR3 sequences from RNA transcripts. A set of HTBI primers served as the primers for a first-round RT-PCR of the TCR CDR3. MiXCR was run by TCRdb on the multiplex PCR reads, yielding one entry per CDR3 protein. The table lists over 300,000 distinct CDR3 sequences, roughly 14% of them singletons. Sequenced input: blood. Every receptor here comes from a woman aged 60-75 years with Graves' hyperthyroidism.

In regard to this clonotype: A much more abundant neighbour one base away suggests this may be a read error. The chain combines TRBV19 with TRBJ2-1; D is possibly TRBD2 (8 bases). Germline loops: CDR1 LNHDA, CDR2 SQIVND (reference sequence). This CDR3 is built from 16 residues. The DNA for the CDR3 is TGTGCCAGTAGTGGAGGCGGGAGGAGAACAGGGGACGAGCGGTACTTC. Encoded protein: CASSGGGRRTGDERYF. The full variable domain, in which reference TRBV19 and TRBJ2-1 provide the parts outside the CDR3, is DGGITQSPKYLFRKEGQNVTLSCEQNLNHDAMYWYRQDPGQGLRLIYYSQIVNDFQKGDIAEGYSVSREKKESFPLTVTSAQKNPTAFYLCASSGGGRRTGDERYFGPGTRLTVL.

This clonotype was observed at least ten times. The V gene is TRBV5-1, the J gene TRBJ2-7, with D uncertain. V was pared by 4 bases and J by 4 bases, with 6 bases between. Looked up from germline, CDR1 is SGHRS and CDR2 is YFSETQ. The CDR3 is 11 residues long. CDR3 amino acids: CASSEQYEQYF. In DNA form, the CDR3 reads TGCGCCAGCAGCGAGCAGTACGAGCAGTACTTC.

This clonotype has ten or more counts. The chain joins TRBV5-1 to TRBJ2-1, with TRBD2 matching over 7 bases. Germline CDR1 SGHRS, CDR2 YFSETQ. Trimming removed 5 bases from V and 1 base from J; junction bases left unmatched: 6. The CDR3 runs 15 residues. The CDR3 coding sequence is TGCGCCAGCAGATTTACTAGCGCGTCCTACAATGAGCAGTTCTTC. Residues: CASRFTSASYNEQFF.

This clonotype was observed a handful of times. The V gene is TRBV12-3 or TRBV12-4, the J gene TRBJ2-7; TRBD1 might be the D (7 bases). The CDR3 length is 15 residues. V gave up 4 bases and J gave up 6 bases, with 19 bases separating them. The CDR3 nucleotides read TGTGCCAGCAGTTCCCCTGGCAGGGGGGCCTGCGAGCAGTACTTC. This encodes CASSSPGRGACEQYF.

This clonotype was seen a few times. This sequence joins TRBV3-1 and TRBJ1-2; D is undetermined. The CDR3 is 12 residues long. Germline V gene lookup returns CDR1 LGHDT and CDR2 YNNKEL (reference sequence). Trimming shortened V by 2 bases and J by 8 bases, and 9 bases separated the two germline ends. The CDR3 here is CASSQSLRGYTF. As DNA, the CDR3 is TGTGCCAGCAGCCAAAGCCTTCGGGGCTACACCTTC.

A few counts support this clonotype. CDR3 region: CASSDVVAWSSYEQYF. CDR3 coding DNA: TGTGCCAGCAGTGATGTTGTAGCGTGGAGCTCCTACGAGCAGTACTTC. The rearrangement uses TRBV2 and TRBJ2-7; weak D call: TRBD2 (5 bases). V lost 3 bases and J lost 0, with 15 bases in between. In germline, CDR1 is SNHLY, CDR2 FYNNEI. CDR3 length: 16 residues.

This clonotype was seen a few times. The chain uses TRBV19 and TRBJ1-1, with 10 bases aligning to TRBD1. Germline CDR1 reads LNHDA; CDR2 reads SQIVND (reference sequence). The V gene end was trimmed by 8 bases and the J gene end by 0 bases; junction bases not matched to a gene: 9. The CDR3 totals 16 residues. The CDR3 region is CASQNRDRGLNTEAFF. The CDR3 DNA is TGTGCCAGTCAAAATCGGGACAGGGGACTGAACACTGAAGCTTTCTTT.

The rearrangement links TRBV4-2 to TRBJ2-4; 9 bases agree with TRBD2. The CDR3 covers 18 residues. Germline CDR1 is LGHNA and CDR2 is YNFKEQ. V lost 0 bases and J lost 5; bases outside the gene matches: 11. The CDR3 DNA reads as TGTGCCAGCAGCCAAGATCTGGGTCTAGCGGGGACCCAAAACATTCAGTACTTC. This translates into CASSQDLGLAGTQNIQYF.

This clonotype was picked up a small number of times. The chain is built from TRBV19 and TRBJ2-3; 8 nucleotides line up with TRBD2. This CDR3 spans 17 amino acids. V trimming: 7 bases; J trimming: 4 bases; junction bases outside the gene matches: 16. The germline V gene has CDR1 LNHDA and CDR2 SQIVND (reference sequence). The CDR3 nucleotides read TGTGCCAGTACCCCCCCCCTCGGAGCGGGAGTTGCAGATACGCAGTATTTT. It yields the protein CASTPPLGAGVADTQYF. Using reference TRBV19 and TRBJ2-3 for the parts outside the CDR3, the full variable domain is DGGITQSPKYLFRKEGQNVTLSCEQNLNHDAMYWYRQDPGQGLRLIYYSQIVNDFQKGDIAEGYSVSREKKESFPLTVTSAQKNPTAFYLCASTPPLGAGVADTQYFGPGTRLTVL.

The rearrangement uses TRBV5-8 and TRBJ2-2; D is tentatively TRBD1 or TRBD2 (5 bases each). Deletions cut 4 bases from V and 7 bases from J, with 17 bases between. The CDR3 is made up of 15 amino acids. The germline V gene encodes CDR1 SGHTS and CDR2 YDEGEE. Here the CDR3 DNA reads TGTGCCAGCAGCCCCGGACACTGGGGGAACGGGGAGCTGTTTTTT. The encoded protein is CASSPGHWGNGELFF.

This clonotype was recorded many times. The chain couples TRBV11-3 to TRBJ1-5; 7 nucleotides align to TRBD1. Germline V lookup: CDR1 SGHNT, CDR2 YENEEA. CDR3 size: 14 residues. Unmatched junction bases numbered 14, after V lost 7 bases and J lost 11 bases. The CDR3 loop is CASIATGAARTQHF. DNA of the CDR3: TGTGCCAGCATAGCAACAGGGGCCGCCAGAACCCAGCATTTT.

The rearrangement links TRBV11-2 to TRBJ2-7; no definite D call. The CDR3 has 15 residues. CDR1 and CDR2 (germline): SGHAT, FQNNGV. Trimming pared 3 bases from V and 4 bases from J, leaving 16 bases between. The CDR3 DNA reads as TGTGCCAGCAGCTTTGATGCGACCGCGACATACGAGCAGTACTTC. Encoded protein: CASSFDATATYEQYF.

The table lists this clonotype with many counts. J is TRBJ2-3 and V is TRBV24-1; weak D call: TRBD1 (6 bases). The CDR3 totals 16 residues. V was pared by 4 bases and J by 0 bases, with 13 bases between. The germline V gene encodes CDR1 KGHDR and CDR2 SFDVKD. CDR3 amino acids: CATSDPGQGSTDTQYF. The DNA of the CDR3 is TGTGCCACCAGTGACCCGGGACAAGGGAGCACAGATACGCAGTATTTT.

This clonotype has a count of ten or more. The chain is built from TRBV3-1 and TRBJ2-5; D may match TRBD1 or TRBD2 (5 bases each). The CDR3 covers 15 residues. In germline, CDR1 is LGHDT, CDR2 YNNKEL (reference sequence). With 3 bases removed from V and 3 bases from J, the gap between germline ends came to 14 bases. In DNA, the CDR3 is TGTGCCAGCAGCCAGCCCGGTGGGGGAGAAGAGACCCAGTACTTC. Protein product: CASSQPGGGEETQYF.

The chain combines TRBV7-9 with TRBJ2-5; D is unresolved. The germline V gene encodes CDR1 SEHNR and CDR2 FQNEAQ (reference sequence). V lost 1 base and J 0 bases, leaving 9 bases between the germline ends. This CDR3 has 15 amino acids. In DNA form, the CDR3 reads TGTGCCAGCAGCTTAGTGGACCCGTACCAAGAGACCCAGTACTTC. Protein product: CASSLVDPYQETQYF.

This chain links TRBV9 with TRBJ1-2; 7 bases map to TRBD1. This CDR3 spans 15 amino acids. Germline trimming cut 3 bases from V and 8 bases from J; bases unmatched to any gene: 13. Germline-derived CDR1 and CDR2 are SGDLS and YYNGEE. CDR3 residues: CASSDHPEGASGYTF. Here the CDR3 DNA reads TGTGCCAGCAGCGATCATCCGGAGGGGGCGTCGGGCTACACCTTC.

This clonotype was seen at least ten times. The rearrangement links TRBV28 to TRBJ2-5; tentative D call: TRBD2 (6 bases). Germline V lookup: CDR1 MDHEN, CDR2 SYDVKM. The CDR3 contains 15 residues. V shed 2 bases and J shed 7 bases, with 17 bases lying between them. The CDR3 region has the DNA TGTGCCAGCAGTTTACGGGGACTGCCGATTGGGACCCAGTACTTC. Its translation is CASSLRGLPIGTQYF.

As regards this clonotype: This may come from a read error, since a much larger clone is one base off. This chain connects TRBV20-1 to TRBJ1-5; D is ambiguous. The CDR3 runs to 14 residues. Germline CDR1 is DFQATT and CDR2 is SNEGSKA (reference sequence). CDR3 nucleotide sequence: TGCAGTGCTGGAGAGGGAGAGTATAATCAGCCCCAGCATTTT. Residues: CSAGEGEYNQPQHF.

This clonotype was counted ten times or more. The rearrangement joins TRBV5-1 to TRBJ2-7; 8 bases line up with TRBD2. V lost 4 bases and J lost 3; bases outside the gene matches: 3. The CDR3 is made up of 13 amino acids. The germline CDR1 and CDR2 sequences are SGHRS and YFSETQ. The CDR3 spells CASSDTSGYEQYF. The CDR3 nucleotides are TGCGCCAGCAGCGACACTAGCGGCTACGAGCAGTACTTC. Full variable domain (rest looked up from reference TRBV5-1 and TRBJ2-7): KAGVTQTPRYLIKTRGQQVTLSCSPISGHRSVSWYQQTPGQGLQFLFEYFSETQRNKGNFPGRFSGRQFSNSRSEMNVSTLELGDSALYLCASSDTSGYEQYFGPGTRLTVT.

This clonotype came up many times. J is TRBJ1-5 and V is TRBV6-1; D ambiguous. The CDR3 runs 13 residues. Germline V CDR1 and CDR2: MNHNS, SASEGT. Trimming cost V 3 bases and J 3 bases, with 6 bases left between them. The CDR3 DNA is TGTGCCAGCAGTGAGATTCCCAATCAGCCCCAGCATTTT. It specifies CASSEIPNQPQHF.

The chain has TRBV6-1 and TRBJ1-2, with D perhaps TRBD1 (5 bases). Germline V gives CDR1 MNHNS, CDR2 SASEGT. The CDR3 has 13 residues. Trimming took 6 bases from V and 9 from J, leaving 17 bases between them. CDR3 DNA: TGTGCCAGCAGCCCCCCCCAGACAGTCAGCTACACCTTC. Its protein is CASSPPQTVSYTF.

In this sample, this clonotype turned up many times. This chain uses TRBV12-3 or TRBV12-4 with TRBJ1-4, with 9 bases matching TRBD1. V shed 5 bases, J shed 8 bases, and the junction held 6 bases outside the gene matches. There are 14 residues in the CDR3. In DNA form, the CDR3 reads TGTGCCAGCAGTCCCGGGACAGGGCGCGAAAAACTGTTTTTT. Encoded protein: CASSPGTGREKLFF.

The V gene is TRBV7-3, the J gene TRBJ2-1; 9 bases are a match to TRBD2. The germline gives CDR1 SGHTA, CDR2 FQGTGA. Trimming cost V 8 bases and J 5 bases; bases outside gene matches: 4. The CDR3 extends over 13 amino acids. The CDR3 nucleotides read TGTGCCAGCTCTAGCGGGGCGAACAATGAGCAGTTCTTC. As protein: CASSSGANNEQFF.

This clonotype occurred many times. The chain combines TRBV28 with TRBJ2-5, with 7 bases fitting TRBD2. This CDR3 spans 15 amino acids. The V and J ends lost 4 bases and 6 bases, in that order; junction bases with no gene match: 11. Germline assignment: CDR1 MDHEN and CDR2 SYDVKM. In DNA form, the CDR3 reads TGTGCCAGCAGTTGGTCCAGCGGGATAATAAAGACCCAGTACTTC. Translating it yields CASSWSSGIIKTQYF.

In its sample, this clonotype was seen many times. The chain is built from TRBV7-3 and TRBJ2-2; D is unclear. Germline CDR1 is SGHTA and CDR2 is FQGTGA. The CDR3 runs to 15 residues. V gave up 0 bases and J gave up 5 bases, with 10 bases separating them. In DNA, the CDR3 is TGTGCCAGCAGCTTAACAGCTGAGATTACCGGGGAGCTGTTTTTT. Translation: CASSLTAEITGELFF.

This chain links TRBV11-2 with TRBJ1-2, with D uncertain. The germline gives CDR1 SGHAT, CDR2 FQNNGV. This CDR3 is built from 14 residues. The ends were cut back, 1 base at V and 8 bases at J, with 14 bases in the middle. Here the CDR3 reads CASSLGRGNHGYTF. CDR3 sequence (DNA): TGTGCCAGCAGCTTAGGACGCGGGAATCACGGCTACACCTTC.

Notes on this clonotype: At one of its ends the junction is not consistent with the germline gene, which may arise from a read error. The chain recombines TRBV27 with TRBJ2-4, with D perhaps matching TRBD1 or TRBD2 (6 bases each). This CDR3 has 15 amino acids. Germline V CDR1 and CDR2: MNHEY, SMNVEV (reference sequence). The CDR3 bases are TGTGCCAGCAGAACGGCCGGGGGCGCCGGGAACATTCGGTACTTC. It encodes CASRTAGGAGNIRYF.

This clonotype came up a few times. The rearrangement uses TRBV3-1 and TRBJ1-3, with 9 bases aligning to TRBD1. The CDR3 is 14 amino acids. J gave up 8 bases and V 4 bases, and 6 bases lay outside the gene matches. Germline V CDR1 and CDR2: LGHDT, YNNKEL (reference sequence). The chain's CDR3 is CASSPWDRVHTIYF. Here the CDR3 DNA reads TGTGCCAGCAGCCCATGGGACAGGGTGCACACCATATATTTT.

There are a few counts of this clonotype. V usage is TRBV5-1 and J usage is TRBJ1-1; D possibly corresponds to TRBD1 (6 bases). The CDR3 covers 15 residues. V was shortened by 4 bases and J by 4 bases, with 17 bases between the two germline ends. Germline CDR1 is SGHRS and CDR2 is YFSETQ. The CDR3 region is CASSADLGAATEAFF. The CDR3 DNA sequence: TGCGCCAGCAGCGCAGATCTGGGGGCGGCCACTGAAGCTTTCTTT.

This clonotype was counted between two and nine times. The DNA for the CDR3 is TGTGCCAGCAGTGGGACAGGGGGCTCCTACGAGCAGTACTTC. Its protein is CASSGTGGSYEQYF. This chain joins TRBV2 and TRBJ2-7, with 10 bases that match TRBD1. CDR3 size: 14 residues. Trimming at V came to 4 bases and at J to 0 bases, leaving 0 bases not matched to a gene. Germline V gives CDR1 SNHLY, CDR2 FYNNEI.